The clone carrying this TCR beta chain was detected only a few times. What it binds is unknown. These data are taken from a study of CD8 T cells in ankylosing spondylitis. General study results and limits: It appeared that ankylosing spondylitis blood was characterized by a TCR beta motif of under ten highly homologous variants.

TCRdb ran MiXCR on the 5' RACE reads and lists one entry per CDR3 protein. This table has roughly 370,000 distinct CDR3 sequences, around 20% appearing once. The receptor comes from a male donor with ankylosing spondylitis. Input material: blood, either unsorted or a sorted T cell fraction (not recorded which).

The CDR3 spells CASSQGEREGLLDEQYF. CDR3 coding DNA: TGCGCCAGCAGCCAAGGGGAGCGGGAGGGCCTGTTGGACGAGCAGTACTTC. This rearrangement joins TRBV4-3 to TRBJ2-7; 10 nucleotides line up with TRBD2. The CDR3 covers 17 residues. Trimming at V came to 1 base and at J to 5 bases, leaving 11 bases not matched to a gene. The V gene's germline CDR1 is LGHNA and CDR2 YSLEER.